This entry concerns a single TCR beta chain. CDR1 MNHEY and CDR2 SVGEGT come from the germline V gene. Trimming pared 5 bases from V and 5 bases from J, leaving 18 bases between. The CDR3 is 15 residues long. The sample is drawn from a study of blood T cell repertoires in COVID-19. Per the original data handling: From reference gene primer amplification, estimates of nucleated cell counts were derived. Repertoires were generated with immunoSEQ multiplex PCR, while TCRdb's copy carries only in-frame clones and drops some. The V and J calls and the clone size are those of that table, but D and trimming were determined from the DNA. The table shows approximately 190,000 clones, with under 90% occurring only once.

This receptor was taken from a human donor in a cohort sampled during active COVID-19. The V call is TRBV6-2 or TRBV6-3, the J call TRBJ2-5; D possibly corresponds to TRBD2 (6 bases). Sequenced input: peripheral blood. CDR3 protein: CASSLDTGVVETQYF. CDR3 nucleotide sequence: TGTGCCAGCAGTCTCGATACGGGAGTGGTGGAGACCCAGTACTTC.